This T cell receptor beta chain was retrieved from a study of OX40 agonist ivuxolimab in advanced cancers. Study information: Ivuxolimab, which is an agonistic anti-OX40 (CD134) antibody, was administered to the patients. With a range of roughly 20 to 80, age averaged about 58 years, and 65% to 90% were male. In three patients, partial responses were observed, one with hepatocellular carcinoma and two with cutaneous melanoma. Notes on the study in general: More expanded clones were seen, on average, in CD8+ T cells than in CD4+.

With respect to this clone: What it binds is unknown.

Some clones are missing from TCRdb's copy, which holds only in-frame ones; the method was immunoSEQ multiplex PCR. The sample shows tens of thousands of clones, around 84% of them seen only once. This sample comprised CD4+ or CD8+ T cells sorted from blood, obtained in a trial of the OX40 agonist ivuxolimab. The receptor's source is an adult with an advanced solid tumor such as melanoma, head and neck, liver or kidney cancer.

CDR3 bases: TGTGCCAGCGCGACCACCCTCGGGGCGGAGACCTACAATGAGCAGTTCTTC. This gives the protein CASATTLGAETYNEQFF. This chain uses TRBV7-9 with TRBJ2-1; D is perhaps TRBD1 or TRBD2 (5 bases each). CDR1 and CDR2 from the germline V gene are SEHNR and FQNEAQ (reference sequence). Trimming took off 8 bases at V and 2 bases at J, with 22 bases between the two ends. The CDR3 is made up of 17 amino acids.